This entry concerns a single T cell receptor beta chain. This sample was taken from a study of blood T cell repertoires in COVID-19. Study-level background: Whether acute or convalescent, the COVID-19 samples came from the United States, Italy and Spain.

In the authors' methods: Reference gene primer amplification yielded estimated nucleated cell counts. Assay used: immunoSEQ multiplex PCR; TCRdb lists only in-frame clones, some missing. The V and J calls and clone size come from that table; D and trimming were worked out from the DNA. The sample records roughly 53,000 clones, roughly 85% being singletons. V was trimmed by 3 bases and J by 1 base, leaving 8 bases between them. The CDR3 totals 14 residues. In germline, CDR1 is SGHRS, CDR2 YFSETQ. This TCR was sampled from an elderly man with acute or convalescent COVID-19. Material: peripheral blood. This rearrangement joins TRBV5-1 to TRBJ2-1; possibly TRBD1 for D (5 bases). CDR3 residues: CASSSGHSYNEQFF. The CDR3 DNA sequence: TGCGCCAGCAGCTCTGGACATTCCTACAATGAGCAGTTCTTC.